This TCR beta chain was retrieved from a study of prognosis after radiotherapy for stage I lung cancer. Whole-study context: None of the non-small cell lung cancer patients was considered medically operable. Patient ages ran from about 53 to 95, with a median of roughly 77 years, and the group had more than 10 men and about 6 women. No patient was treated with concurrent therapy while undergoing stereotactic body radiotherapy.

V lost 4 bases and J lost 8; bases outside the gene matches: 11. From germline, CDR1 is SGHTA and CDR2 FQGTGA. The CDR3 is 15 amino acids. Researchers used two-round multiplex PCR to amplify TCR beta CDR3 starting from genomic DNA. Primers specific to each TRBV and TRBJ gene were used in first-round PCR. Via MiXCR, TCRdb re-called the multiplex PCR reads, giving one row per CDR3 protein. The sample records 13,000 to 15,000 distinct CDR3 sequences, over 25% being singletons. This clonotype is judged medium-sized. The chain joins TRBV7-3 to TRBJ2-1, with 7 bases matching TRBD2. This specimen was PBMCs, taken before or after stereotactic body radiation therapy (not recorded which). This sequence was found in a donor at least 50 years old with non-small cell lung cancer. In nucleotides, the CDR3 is TGTGCCAGCAGCTCCCAGAGCGGGGTTGAGGATGAGCAGTTCTTC. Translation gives CASSSQSGVEDEQFF.